This paragraph reports one T cell receptor beta chain. Recovered status in Cohort 3 required two negative PCRs, clearance, or symptom resolution. Profiled with immunoSEQ multiplex PCR; TCRdb holds only in-frame clones, not every one. The sample shows approximately 160,000 clones, about 84% of them seen only once. This entry is derived from a study of blood T cell repertoires in COVID-19. Study information: Samples of COVID-19 (acute and convalescent) were obtained from the United States, Italy and Spain.

V lost 6 bases and J 0 bases, leaving 8 bases between the germline ends. Per germline, CDR1 SQVTM and CDR2 ANQGSEA. This CDR3 is built from 12 residues. The chain has TRBV29-1 and TRBJ2-5; the D gene is possibly TRBD1 (6 bases). The TCR comes from a middle-aged man who had recovered from COVID-19. The sequencing sample was made of PBMCs or T cells enriched from blood (not recorded which). The CDR3 bases are TGCAGCGTGGGACAATACCAAGAGACCCAGTACTTC. It is translated as CSVGQYQETQYF.